This passage covers 12 T cell receptor beta chains from one sample sequenced in a study of control samples from healthy donors and cancer patients. Sequencing was performed with immunoSEQ multiplex PCR; in TCRdb, only in-frame clones are kept and a portion is missing. The sample holds about 170,000 clones; 85% to 90% are singletons and the top ten take about 12%. The sequenced sample consisted of blood. The receptors derive from a man between 25 and 39 years old in good health.

The chain employs TRBV4-1 and TRBJ1-5, with D possibly being TRBD1 (6 bases). Germline V CDR1 and CDR2: MGHRA, YSYEKL. V lost 0 bases to trimming and J lost 11 bases, with 23 bases between them. This CDR3 region has 17 residues. CDR3 residues: CASSQEMGGRGSEAQHF. Here the CDR3 DNA reads TGCGCCAGCAGCCAAGAGATGGGGGGGCGGGGGTCGGAAGCCCAGCATTTT.

The chain combines TRBV4-1 with TRBJ1-3, with D maybe TRBD1 (5 bases). The CDR3 sequence is 15 residues long. V was pared by 1 base and J by 6 bases, with 13 bases between. The germline CDR1 and CDR2 sequences are MGHRA and YSYEKL. CDR3 coding DNA: TGCGCCAGCAGCCAAGGAACAGGACCATCAAACACCATATATTTT. Encoded protein: CASSQGTGPSNTIYF.

This chain connects TRBV7-9 to TRBJ1-2, with 9 bases that match TRBD1. The CDR3 is 15 residues long. Per germline, CDR1 SEHNR and CDR2 FQNEAQ (reference sequence). The V gene end was trimmed by 2 bases and the J gene end by 3 bases; junction bases not matched to a gene: 4. Here the CDR3 DNA reads TGTGCCAGCAGCTTAATAGGACAGGGGTACTATGGCTACACCTTC. This sequence encodes CASSLIGQGYYGYTF.

This clone was seen only once. The chain is built from TRBV5-1 and TRBJ2-7; the D call may be TRBD1 or TRBD2 (5 bases each). Trimming removed 0 bases from V and 3 bases from J, with 13 bases in between. Germline values: CDR1 SGHRS, CDR2 YFSETQ. This CDR3 is built from 15 residues. The CDR3 region is CASSLGGKMGYEQYF. The CDR3 region has the DNA TGCGCCAGCAGCTTGGGGGGGAAAATGGGCTACGAGCAGTACTTC.

This chain links TRBV6-1 with TRBJ1-1; unclear D gene. The CDR3 spans 15 residues. Germline assignment: CDR1 MNHNS and CDR2 SASEGT. V was cut by 2 bases and J by 0 bases, with 10 bases left in between. In nucleotides, the CDR3 is TGTGCCAGCAGTGAACGGCACCCCATGAACACTGAAGCTTTCTTT. This encodes CASSERHPMNTEAFF.

The CDR3, as DNA: TGTGCCAGCAGCTTGGCTAGCGGGGGGGTCTTGGGAGATACGCAGTATTTT. Its protein is CASSLASGGVLGDTQYF. The J gene is TRBJ2-3, the V gene TRBV5-5; 12 bases fit TRBD2. The CDR3 has 17 residues. The V gene end was trimmed by 0 bases and the J gene end by 5 bases; junction bases not matched to a gene: 7. Germline-derived CDR1 and CDR2 are SGHKS and YYEKEE (reference sequence).

This clone showed up just once. This sequence joins TRBV5-1 and TRBJ2-5; 9 bases fit TRBD2. The CDR3 covers 15 residues. Per the germline V gene, CDR1 is SGHRS and CDR2 is YFSETQ. J gave up 2 bases and V 0 bases, and 2 bases lay outside the gene matches. The CDR3 loop is CASSLDSGGQETQYF. CDR3 in DNA: TGCGCCAGCAGCTTGGATAGCGGGGGACAAGAGACCCAGTACTTC.

The chain joins TRBV19 to TRBJ1-2, with D perhaps matching TRBD1 (5 bases). The CDR3 length is 13 residues. Germline lookup yields CDR1 LNHDA and CDR2 SQIVND (reference sequence). Trimming cost V 3 bases and J 4 bases, with 9 bases left between them. The CDR3 DNA is TGTGCCAGTAGTATGGAGGGGAGCTATGGCTACACCTTC. It is translated as CASSMEGSYGYTF.

This chain connects TRBV20-1 to TRBJ1-2; D unclear. The CDR3 loop spans 9 amino acids. V gave up 6 bases and J gave up 8 bases, with 7 bases separating them. Germline lookup yields CDR1 DFQATT and CDR2 SNEGSKA (reference sequence). This CDR3 is CSAQEGYTF. CDR3 sequence (DNA): TGCAGTGCGCAAGAGGGCTACACCTTC.

This clone showed up just a few times. The V call is TRBV14, the J call TRBJ1-3; D remains unclear. V was trimmed by 1 base and J by 8 bases, leaving 9 bases between them. The CDR3 is 13 amino acids. CDR1 and CDR2 from the germline V gene are SGHDN and FVKESK. The CDR3 sequence is CASSQGTTYTIYF. The CDR3 DNA reads as TGTGCCAGCAGCCAAGGAACAACTTACACCATATATTTT.

This rearrangement joins TRBV9 to TRBJ2-7; 9 positions agree with TRBD2. The CDR3 covers 15 residues. The germline CDR1 and CDR2 sequences are SGDLS and YYNGEE. V lost 4 bases and J lost 3; bases outside the gene matches: 8. This chain's CDR3 is CASSPNSGSFYEQYF. The CDR3 nucleotides are TGTGCCAGCAGCCCGAATAGCGGGAGCTTCTACGAGCAGTACTTC.

This chain joins TRBV27 and TRBJ1-1; D call uncertain. Trimming pared 2 bases from V and 7 bases from J, leaving 11 bases between. Germline V gene data show CDR1 as MNHEY and CDR2 as SMNVEV (reference sequence). The CDR3 sequence is 13 residues long. The CDR3 DNA reads TGTGCCAGCAGTTTACGAGGATTTCATGAAGCTTTCTTT. Its protein product is CASSLRGFHEAFF.